This TCR beta chain was identified during a study of blood T cell repertoires in COVID-19. Overall study context: T cells, B-cell-depleted T cells, or PBMCs provided the cDNA or gDNA that served as material.

V was pared by 0 bases and J by 4 bases, with 3 bases of the junction left unmatched. The V gene's germline CDR1 is SGHNT and CDR2 YYREEE (reference sequence). This CDR3 has 14 amino acids. Per the original methods: Amplified reference gene primers provided the basis for estimating nucleated cell counts. Sequencing used immunoSEQ multiplex PCR; TCRdb keeps in-frame clones, though not all of them. Clone size and the V and J calls come from that table; the DNA yielded D and trimming. The sample has about 70,000 clones, approximately 82% seen once; the top ten hold around 9.6%. This TCR was sampled from a woman at least 80 years old with acute or convalescent COVID-19. Source material: peripheral blood. This chain connects TRBV5-4 to TRBJ1-1; 7 positions match TRBD1. The CDR3 spells CASSLGGQSTEAFF. DNA for the CDR3: TGTGCCAGCAGCTTGGGGGGACAGAGCACTGAAGCTTTCTTT.